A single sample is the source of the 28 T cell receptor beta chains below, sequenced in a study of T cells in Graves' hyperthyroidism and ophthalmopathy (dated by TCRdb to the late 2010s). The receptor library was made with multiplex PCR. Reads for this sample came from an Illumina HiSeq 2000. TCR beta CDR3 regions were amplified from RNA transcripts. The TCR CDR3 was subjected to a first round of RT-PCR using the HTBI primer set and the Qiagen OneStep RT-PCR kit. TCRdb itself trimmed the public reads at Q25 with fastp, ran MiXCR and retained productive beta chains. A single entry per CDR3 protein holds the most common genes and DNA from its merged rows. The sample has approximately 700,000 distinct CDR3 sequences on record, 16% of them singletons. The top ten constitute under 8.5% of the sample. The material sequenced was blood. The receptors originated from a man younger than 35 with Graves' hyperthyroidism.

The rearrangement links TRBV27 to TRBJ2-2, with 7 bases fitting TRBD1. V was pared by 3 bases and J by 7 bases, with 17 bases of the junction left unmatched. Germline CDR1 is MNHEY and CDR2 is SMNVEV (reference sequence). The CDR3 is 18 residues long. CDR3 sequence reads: CASSFFGGTGVFGGELFF. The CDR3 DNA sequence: TGTGCCAGCAGTTTTTTCGGAGGAACAGGGGTATTTGGCGGGGAGCTGTTTTTT.

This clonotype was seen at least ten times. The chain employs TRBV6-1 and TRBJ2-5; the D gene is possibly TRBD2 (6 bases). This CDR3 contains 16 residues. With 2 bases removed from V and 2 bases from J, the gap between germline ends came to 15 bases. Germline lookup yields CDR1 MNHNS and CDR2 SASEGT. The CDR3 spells CASSELEGRWQETQYF. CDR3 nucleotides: TGTGCCAGCAGTGAACTGGAGGGGCGTTGGCAAGAGACCCAGTACTTC.

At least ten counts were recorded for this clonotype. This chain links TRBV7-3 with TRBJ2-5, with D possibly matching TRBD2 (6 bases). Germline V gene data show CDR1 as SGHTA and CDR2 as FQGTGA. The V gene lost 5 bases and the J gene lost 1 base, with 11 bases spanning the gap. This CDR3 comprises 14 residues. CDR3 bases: TGTGCCAGCAGCCAGAGCGGGTTCCAAGAGACCCAGTACTTC. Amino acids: CASSQSGFQETQYF.

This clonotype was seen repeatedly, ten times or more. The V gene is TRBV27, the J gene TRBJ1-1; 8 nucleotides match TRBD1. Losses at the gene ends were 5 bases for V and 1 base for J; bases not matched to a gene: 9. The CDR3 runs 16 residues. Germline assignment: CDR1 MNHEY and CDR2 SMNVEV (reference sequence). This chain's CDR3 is CASSPRQGRTNTEAFF. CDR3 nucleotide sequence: TGTGCCAGCAGTCCGCGACAGGGGAGGACGAACACTGAAGCTTTCTTT.

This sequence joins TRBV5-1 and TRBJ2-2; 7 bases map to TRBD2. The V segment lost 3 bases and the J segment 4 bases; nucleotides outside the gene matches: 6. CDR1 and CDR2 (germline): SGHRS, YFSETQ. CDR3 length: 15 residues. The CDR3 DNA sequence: TGCGCCAGCAGCTCCCCGGGACTATTCACCGGGGAGCTGTTTTTT. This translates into CASSSPGLFTGELFF.

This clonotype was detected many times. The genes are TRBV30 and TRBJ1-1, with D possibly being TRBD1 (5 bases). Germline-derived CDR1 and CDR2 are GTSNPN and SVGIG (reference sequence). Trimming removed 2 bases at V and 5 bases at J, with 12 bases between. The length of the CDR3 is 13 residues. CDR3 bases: TGTGCCTGGAGTAAAGGGGTTAGGACTGAAGCTTTCTTT. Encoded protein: CAWSKGVRTEAFF.

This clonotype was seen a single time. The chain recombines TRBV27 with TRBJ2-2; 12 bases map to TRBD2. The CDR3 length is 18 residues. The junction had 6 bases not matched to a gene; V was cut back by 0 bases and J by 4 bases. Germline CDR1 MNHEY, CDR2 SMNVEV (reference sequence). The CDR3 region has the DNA TGTGCCAGCAGTTTATCGAGCCCTAGCGGGAGGGGCACCGGGGAGCTGTTTTTT. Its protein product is CASSLSSPSGRGTGELFF.

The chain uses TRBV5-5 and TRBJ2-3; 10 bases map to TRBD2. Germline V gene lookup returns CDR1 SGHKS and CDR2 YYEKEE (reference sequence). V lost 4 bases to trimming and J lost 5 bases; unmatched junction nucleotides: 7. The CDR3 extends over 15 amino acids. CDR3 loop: CASSISGRAQDTQYF. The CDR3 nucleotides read TGTGCCAGCAGCATAAGCGGGAGGGCCCAAGATACGCAGTATTTT.

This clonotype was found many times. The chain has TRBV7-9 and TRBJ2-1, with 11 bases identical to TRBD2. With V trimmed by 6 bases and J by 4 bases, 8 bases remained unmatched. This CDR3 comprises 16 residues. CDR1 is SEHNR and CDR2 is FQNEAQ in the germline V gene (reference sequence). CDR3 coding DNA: TGTGCCAGCAGAAAAAGTGGGACTAGCGGATACAATGAGCAGTTCTTC. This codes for CASRKSGTSGYNEQFF.

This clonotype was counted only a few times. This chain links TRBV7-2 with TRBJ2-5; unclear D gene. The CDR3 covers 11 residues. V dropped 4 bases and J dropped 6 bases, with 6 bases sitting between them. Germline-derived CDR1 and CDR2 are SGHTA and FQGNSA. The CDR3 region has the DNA TGTGCCAGCAGCTCAACGAAGACCCAGTACTTC. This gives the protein CASSSTKTQYF.

CDR3 coding DNA: TGTGCCTGGAACCTACTAGGAAGGGGCAATGAGCAGTTCTTC. Encoded protein: CAWNLLGRGNEQFF. The chain carries TRBV30 and TRBJ2-1; perhaps D is TRBD1 or TRBD2 (5 bases each). Germline V CDR1 and CDR2: GTSNPN, SVGIG (reference sequence). V was cut by 4 bases and J by 6 bases, with 16 bases left in between. The CDR3 covers 14 residues.

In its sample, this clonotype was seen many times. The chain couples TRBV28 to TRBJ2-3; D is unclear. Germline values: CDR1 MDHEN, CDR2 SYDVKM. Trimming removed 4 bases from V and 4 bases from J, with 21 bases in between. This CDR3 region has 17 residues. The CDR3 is CASSSFRTAHESDTQYF. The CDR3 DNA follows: TGTGCCAGCAGTTCCTTTAGGACGGCACATGAGTCAGATACGCAGTATTTT.

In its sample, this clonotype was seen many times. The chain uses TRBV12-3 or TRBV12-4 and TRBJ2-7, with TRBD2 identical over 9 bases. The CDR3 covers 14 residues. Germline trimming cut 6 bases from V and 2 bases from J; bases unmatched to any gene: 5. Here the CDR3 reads CASSAGGPTYEQYF. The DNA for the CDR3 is TGTGCCAGCAGCGCGGGAGGGCCGACCTACGAGCAGTACTTC.

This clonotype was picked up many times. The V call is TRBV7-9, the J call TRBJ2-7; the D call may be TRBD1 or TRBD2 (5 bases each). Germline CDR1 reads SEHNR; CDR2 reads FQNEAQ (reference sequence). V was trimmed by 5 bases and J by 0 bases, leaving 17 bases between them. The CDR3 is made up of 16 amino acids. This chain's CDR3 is CASSTPSSGSSYEQYF. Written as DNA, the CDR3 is TGTGCCAGCAGCACGCCCTCCTCAGGGAGCTCCTACGAGCAGTACTTC.

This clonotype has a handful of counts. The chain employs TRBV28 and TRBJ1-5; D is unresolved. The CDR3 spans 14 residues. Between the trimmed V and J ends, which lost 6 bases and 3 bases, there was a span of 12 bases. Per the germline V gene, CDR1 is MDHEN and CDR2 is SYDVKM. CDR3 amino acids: CASRLQEFNQPQHF. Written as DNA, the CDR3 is TGTGCCAGCAGACTCCAGGAGTTCAATCAGCCCCAGCATTTT.

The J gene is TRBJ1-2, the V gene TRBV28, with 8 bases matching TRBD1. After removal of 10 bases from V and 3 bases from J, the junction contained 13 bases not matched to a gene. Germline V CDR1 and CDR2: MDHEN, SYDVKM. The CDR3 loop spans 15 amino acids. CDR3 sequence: CATYATGGSYYGYTF. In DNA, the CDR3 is TGTGCCACCTATGCCACAGGGGGGAGTTACTATGGCTACACCTTC.

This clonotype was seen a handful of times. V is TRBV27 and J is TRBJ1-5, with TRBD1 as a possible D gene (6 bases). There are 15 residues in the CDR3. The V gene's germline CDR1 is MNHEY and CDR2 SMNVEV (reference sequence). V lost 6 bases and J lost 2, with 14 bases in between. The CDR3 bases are TGTGCCAGCAGGGGAGGGGGGGCAGGCAATCAGCCCCAGCATTTT. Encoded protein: CASRGGGAGNQPQHF.

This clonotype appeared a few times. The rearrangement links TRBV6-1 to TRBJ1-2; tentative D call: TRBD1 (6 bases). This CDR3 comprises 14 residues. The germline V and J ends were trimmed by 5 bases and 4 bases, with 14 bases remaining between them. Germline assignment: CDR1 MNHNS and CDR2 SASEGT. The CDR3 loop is CASSYAGAGYGYTF. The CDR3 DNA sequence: TGTGCCAGCAGTTACGCGGGGGCGGGCTATGGCTACACCTTC.

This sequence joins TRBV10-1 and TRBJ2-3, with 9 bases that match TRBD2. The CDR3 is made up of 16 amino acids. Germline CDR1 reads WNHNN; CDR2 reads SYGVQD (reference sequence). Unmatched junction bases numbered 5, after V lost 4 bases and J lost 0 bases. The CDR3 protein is CASSVGLAVSTDTQYF. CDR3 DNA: TGCGCCAGCAGTGTGGGACTAGCAGTTAGCACAGATACGCAGTATTTT.

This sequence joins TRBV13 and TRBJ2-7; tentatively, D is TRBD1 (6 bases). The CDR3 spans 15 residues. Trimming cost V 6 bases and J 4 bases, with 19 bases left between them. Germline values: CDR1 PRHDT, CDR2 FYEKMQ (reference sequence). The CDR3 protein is CASSVLAQGFYEQYF. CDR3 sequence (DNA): TGTGCCAGCAGTGTCCTGGCGCAGGGGTTTTACGAGCAGTACTTC.

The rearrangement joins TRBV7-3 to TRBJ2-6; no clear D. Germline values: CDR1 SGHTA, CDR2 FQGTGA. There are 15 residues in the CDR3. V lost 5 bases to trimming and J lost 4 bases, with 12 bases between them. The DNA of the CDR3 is TGTGCCAGCAGCCACACCCCCCAGGGGGCCAACGTCCTGACTTTC. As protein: CASSHTPQGANVLTF.

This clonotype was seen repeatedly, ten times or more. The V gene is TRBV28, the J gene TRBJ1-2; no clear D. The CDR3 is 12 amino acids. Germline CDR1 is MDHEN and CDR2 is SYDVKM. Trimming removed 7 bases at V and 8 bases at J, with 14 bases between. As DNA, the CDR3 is TGTGCCAGCACCGGAGCCCGGGAAGGCTACACCTTC. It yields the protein CASTGAREGYTF.

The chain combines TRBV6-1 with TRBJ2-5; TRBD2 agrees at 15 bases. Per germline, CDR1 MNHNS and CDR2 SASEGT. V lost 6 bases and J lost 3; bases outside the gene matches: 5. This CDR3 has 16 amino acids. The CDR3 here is CASRFGLAGGEETQYF. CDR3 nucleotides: TGTGCCAGCAGATTCGGACTAGCGGGAGGGGAAGAGACCCAGTACTTC.

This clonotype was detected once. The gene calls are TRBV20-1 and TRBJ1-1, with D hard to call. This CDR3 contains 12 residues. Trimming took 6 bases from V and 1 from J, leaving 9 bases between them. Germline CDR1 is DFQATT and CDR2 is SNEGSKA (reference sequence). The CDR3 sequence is CSALSGNTEAFF. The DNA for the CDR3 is TGCAGTGCCCTTTCGGGGAACACTGAAGCTTTCTTT.

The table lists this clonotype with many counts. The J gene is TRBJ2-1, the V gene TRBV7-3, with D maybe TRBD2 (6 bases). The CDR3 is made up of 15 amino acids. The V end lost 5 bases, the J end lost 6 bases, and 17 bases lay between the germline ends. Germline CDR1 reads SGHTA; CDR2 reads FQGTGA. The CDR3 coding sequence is TGTGCCAGCAGCCTAATTTCGAGCGGGTCCAATGAGCAGTTCTTC. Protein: CASSLISSGSNEQFF.

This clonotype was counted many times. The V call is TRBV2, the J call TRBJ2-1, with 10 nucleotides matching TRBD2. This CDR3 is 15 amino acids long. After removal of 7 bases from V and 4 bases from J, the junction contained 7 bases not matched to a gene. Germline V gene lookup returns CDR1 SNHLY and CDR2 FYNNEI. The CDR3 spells CASIKGLADYNEQFF. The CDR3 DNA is TGTGCCAGCATCAAAGGACTAGCGGATTACAATGAGCAGTTCTTC.

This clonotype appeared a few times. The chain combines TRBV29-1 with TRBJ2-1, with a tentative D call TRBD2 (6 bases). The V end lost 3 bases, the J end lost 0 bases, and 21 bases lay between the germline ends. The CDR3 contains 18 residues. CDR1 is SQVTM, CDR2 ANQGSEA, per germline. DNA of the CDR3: TGCAGCGTTGAGGATCCTCTCGGGGGAGCCAACTCCTACAATGAGCAGTTCTTC. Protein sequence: CSVEDPLGGANSYNEQFF.

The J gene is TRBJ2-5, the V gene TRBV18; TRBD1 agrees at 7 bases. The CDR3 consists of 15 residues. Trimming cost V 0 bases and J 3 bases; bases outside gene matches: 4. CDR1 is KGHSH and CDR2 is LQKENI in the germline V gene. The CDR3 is CASSPPNRGEETQYF. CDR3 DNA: TGTGCCAGCTCACCACCCAACAGGGGCGAAGAGACCCAGTACTTC. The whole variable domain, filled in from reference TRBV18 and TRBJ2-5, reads NAGVMQNPRHLVRRRGQEARLRCSPMKGHSHVYWYRQLPEEGLKFMVYLQKENIIDESGMPKERFSAEFPKEGPSILRIQQVVRGDSAAYFCASSPPNRGEETQYFGPGTRLLVL.